This T cell receptor beta chain was documented in a study of cytomegalovirus exposure and HLA in healthy donors (dated by TCRdb to about 2017). Broadly, across the study: According to an earlier analysis of 587 of the donors, about 179 million T cells yielded 117 million unique TCR beta sequences and more than 250 Gb of sequence data. Five DR-DQ haplotypes were handled as single units for association and clustering, since linkage in the cohort was strong. The number of donors typed differed by locus, with about 629-630 for A, B, C, DRB1 and DQB1, roughly 520 for DQA1, 600 to 610 for DPA1, and some 470 for DPB1. A later analysis re-analyzed previously published TCR beta repertoires from about 730 donors and added high-resolution HLA genotyping to study TCR occurrence patterns. On average, roughly 200,000 unique TCR beta nucleotide sequences were sequenced per donor among 300 to 500 genotyped donors of the cohort, with roughly 18% of those sequences being non-productive. The study was designed to test whether signatures of past pathogen exposure could be identified by cataloging public T cell receptors. Class I and class II HLA loci were covered by the typing at four-digit resolution. Donor age, sex, ethnicity and CMV serostatus were collected together with the repertoire data. In a later genetic analysis, genome-wide SNP genotypes for about 60% of the 666 donors were used, and that subset was treated as a discovery cohort. All discovery cohort repertoires had been generated on a single sequencing platform. Rather than using new phenotypic data, the later analysis identified candidate immune exposures from TCR beta sequences and from how often those sequences occurred across donors. In an earlier analysis of 500 to 650 of the donors, high-throughput TCR beta sequencing was used to judge whether each TCR beta V gene segment behaved as functional or pseudogenic. Among the approximately 420 genotyped donors, around 81% belonged to the genetic ancestry cluster associated with self-reported Caucasian donors. Roughly 300 gigabases of sequencing data and approximately 91 million unique TCR sequences made up an early release that covered fewer than 650 HLA-typed donors. To predict cytomegalovirus infection status, the study combined high-throughput TCR immunosequencing, statistical association of individual TCRs with disease status, and machine learning. The study profiled the T cell repertoires of more than 500 subjects by immunosequencing and related them to cytomegalovirus serostatus. A separate validation cohort of over 95 different subjects was used in addition to the roughly 700-subject first cohort.

Notes on this clone: It lacks a known antigen. No base qualities exist here, and no much larger clone lies one base off it.

Library preparation used the immunoSEQ multiplex PCR assay. For the multiplex PCR, a mixture combining 60 forward primers for TCR Vbeta segments and 13 reverse primers for TCR Jbeta segments was used. The CDR3 region of rearranged TCR beta genes was amplified from genomic DNA by a multiplex PCR assay. The amplified TCR beta libraries were sequenced on the Illumina HiSeq System as 87-base-pair reads. As for the authors' bioinformatics: A later analysis counted about 80 million unique TCR beta chains across the roughly 700 repertoires, and 10 million to 12 million of these chains were shared by at least two donors. Raw reads were error-corrected and collapsed into unique sequences with a nearest-neighbor algorithm that merged closely related sequences to remove PCR and sequencing errors. CDR3 sequences were aligned to IMGT reference sequences to assign V, D and J gene segments. Each retained sequence needed at least a six-nucleotide match to both a V gene segment and a J gene segment. Rearrangements were called productive when the CDR3 lacked stop codons and stayed in frame with V and J; all others were non-productive. CDR3 was defined by IMGT convention, running from the second conserved V-encoded cysteine to the conserved J-encoded phenylalanine. The earlier analysis of about 590 of the donors excluded sequences that lacked an unambiguous match to a single V gene segment. An earlier analysis of 587 of the donors called V segments functional above 56.7% productive rearrangements and segregating when the between-donor standard deviation exceeded 5%. To diagnose cytomegalovirus status from the catalog of TCR beta chain sequences, a statistical classification framework was built. In a later analysis, V and J genes were assigned by comparing TCR nucleotide sequences against IMGT/GENE-DB human TR gene sequences. A later analysis assigned CDR3 sequences and most-parsimonious VDJ recombination scenarios with the TCRdist pipeline. In a later analysis, each TCR beta chain was defined by its CDR3 amino acid sequence together with its V-gene family, and reads without a unique V-gene family were excluded. In a later analysis, some 600 highly shared, low-generation-probability nucleotide sequences were removed to address suspected cross-contamination and a sequencing artifact. In a later analysis, a clonal expansion index was calculated for each public chain from normalized within-repertoire ranks of inferred template counts. A later analysis computed generation probabilities with a VDJ recombination model fitted to out-of-frame rearrangements, and checked the results against IGoR. Hypergeometric tests were used in a later analysis to score TCR-TCR, TCR-HLA and TCR-CMV co-occurrence, with a repertoire-size bias correction applied to the TCR pairs. In a later analysis, false discovery rates were estimated by permuting HLA or CMV assignments 20 times. In a later analysis, co-occurring TCRs were grouped using DBSCAN, and TCRdist sequence similarity was added for clustering within HLA-allele-positive subsets. Co-occurrence clustering excluded repertoires with fewer than 30,000 or more than 120,000 public chains, plus five with anomalous nucleotide sharing. TCRdb obtained this table from immuneACCESS and retained in-frame rearrangements with V and J assigned. These tables miss some clones; where compared with another copy, unresolved V genes account for less than half of the shortfall, and the remainder is unexplained. The V and J calls and clone size come from that table; D and trimming were worked out from the DNA. For this sample there are over 150,000 clones; about 70% appear just once. Of the sample, less than 3.5% is held by the ten largest clones.

There are 16 amino acids in the CDR3, from cysteine to phenylalanine inclusive. Only the CDR3 region is kept as DNA, spanning 48 bases read in frame from base 1. CDR1 and CDR2 (GTSNPN, SVGIG) derive from the germline V gene (reference sequence). Unmatched junction bases come to 7, with V trimmed by 5 bases and J by 0 bases. In total, 600 or so healthy bone marrow donors made up the cohort. Cohort members were all nominally healthy when sampled, although unrecorded immune exposures were likely present. The donor tested CMV seronegative and was one of the 352 seronegative cohort members. A peripheral blood sample was provided by each donor, and peripheral blood mononuclear cells were used for TCR beta sequencing. Genomic DNA was extracted from the blood cell samples with the Qiagen DNeasy Blood Extraction Kit. Overall study outcomes, separate from this receptor: Only TCR beta chains were sequenced in this cohort, and the absence of alpha or paired-chain data limited detectable features. At a false discovery rate of 0.05, a later analysis linked 16,951 TCR beta sequences to specific HLA alleles. Because counts were too low, about 18 rarely observed V segments, including chromosome 9 orphons, were excluded from the earlier analysis of 500 to 700 of the donors. In a later analysis, the rate of TCR association differed among HLA loci, with DRB1 alleles having the most associated TCRs and HLA-C alleles having the fewest. When HLA alleles, especially DR and DQ, strongly co-occurred, attributing TCR associations to individual alleles was difficult. Three of the identified cytomegalovirus-associated TCR beta chains were confirmed in vitro to be specific for cytomegalovirus antigens. The study gave a list of about 150 TCR beta chains associated with cytomegalovirus. Linkage disequilibrium might explain the correlated functional status among segregating V segments, but an unknown experimental factor could not be excluded. Across donors, most TCR sequences were observed very rarely, whereas some public TCRs were present in many individuals. In a later analysis, most CMV-associated TCR beta chains were found to appear HLA-restricted, with HLA associations seemingly driven largely by CMV exposure. In a later analysis, several top co-occurrence clusters were reported to appear linked to parvovirus B19, influenza, CMV and Epstein-Barr virus. The authors suggested that the approach could potentially be generalized to other disease states and immunological phenotypes. The 87-base-pair reads could not distinguish some IMGT-functional V segments, including TRBV6-2 and TRBV6-3, so those segments were excluded. An association between a missense DCLRE1C variant and V-gene and J-gene trimming of TCR beta chains was found in a later genetic analysis and replicated in an independent cohort. Compared with the roughly 710-donor mean, donors in an Asian-associated ancestry cluster had fewer N-insertions in productive TCRs, according to a later genetic analysis. The only immune exposure information available for the cohort was CMV serostatus. The sequencing pipeline was judged likely to have produced a cluster of highly shared sequence variants as a technical artifact. Because HLA typing was missing for some donors at each locus, association tests included only the typed subset. The classifier was reported to diagnose cytomegalovirus status with high specificity and sensitivity in both the original and validation cohorts. In a later analysis, HLA-associated TCR beta chains were found to be more clonally expanded and to have lower generation probabilities than equally common non-associated chains. A further reported finding was that TCR beta sequences accurately predicted the HLA-A and HLA-B alleles for most subjects in the first cohort. In an earlier analysis of 450 to 750 of the donors, most TCR beta V segments appeared in productive rearrangements about 87% or about 30% of the time, broadly matching IMGT annotations. The presence/absence analyses assumed that sequencing depth was roughly uniform across donors, and that assumption may not be true.

The specimen was PBMCs. The clonotype originates from a man younger than 35 in good health and CMV-seronegative. The V and J segments used are TRBV30 and TRBJ1-5, and 10 junctional nucleotides match TRBD1. The DNA is as follows: TGTGCCTGGGCCAGCCGGGACAGGGGTAGCAATCAGCCCCAGCATTTT. This sequence encodes CAWASRDRGSNQPQHF.